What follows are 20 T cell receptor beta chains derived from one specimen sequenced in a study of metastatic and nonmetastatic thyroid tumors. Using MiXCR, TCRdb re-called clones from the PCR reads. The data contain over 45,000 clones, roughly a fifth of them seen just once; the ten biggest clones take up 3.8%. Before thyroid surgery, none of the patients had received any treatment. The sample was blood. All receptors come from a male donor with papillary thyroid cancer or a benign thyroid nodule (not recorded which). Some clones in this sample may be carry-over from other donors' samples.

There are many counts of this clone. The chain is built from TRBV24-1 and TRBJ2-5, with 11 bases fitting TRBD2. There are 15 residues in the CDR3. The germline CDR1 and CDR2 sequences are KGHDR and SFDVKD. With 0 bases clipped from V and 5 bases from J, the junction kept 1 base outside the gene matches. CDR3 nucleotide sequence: TGTGCCACCAGTGATTTGACTAGCGGGAGTGAGACCCAGTACTTC. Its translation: CATSDLTSGSETQYF.

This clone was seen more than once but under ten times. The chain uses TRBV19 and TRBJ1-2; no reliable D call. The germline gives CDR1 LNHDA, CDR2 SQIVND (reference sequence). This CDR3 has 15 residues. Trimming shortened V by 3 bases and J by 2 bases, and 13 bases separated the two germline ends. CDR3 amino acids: CASSIGRDFNYGYTF. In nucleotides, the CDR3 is TGTGCCAGTAGTATTGGGAGGGATTTCAACTATGGCTACACCTTC.

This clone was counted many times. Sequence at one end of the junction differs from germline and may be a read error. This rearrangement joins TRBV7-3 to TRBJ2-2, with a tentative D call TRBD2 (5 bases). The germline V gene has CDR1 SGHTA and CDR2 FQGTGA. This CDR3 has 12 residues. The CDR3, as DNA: TGTGCCAGCAGCTTATTTGACGGGGAGCCGTTTTTT. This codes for CASSLFDGEPFF.

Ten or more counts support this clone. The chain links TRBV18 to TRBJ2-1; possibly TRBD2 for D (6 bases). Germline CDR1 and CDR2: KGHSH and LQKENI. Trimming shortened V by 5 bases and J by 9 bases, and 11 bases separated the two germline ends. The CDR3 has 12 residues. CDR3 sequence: CASSRAGIEQFF. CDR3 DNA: TGTGCCAGCTCAAGGGCGGGGATTGAGCAGTTCTTC.

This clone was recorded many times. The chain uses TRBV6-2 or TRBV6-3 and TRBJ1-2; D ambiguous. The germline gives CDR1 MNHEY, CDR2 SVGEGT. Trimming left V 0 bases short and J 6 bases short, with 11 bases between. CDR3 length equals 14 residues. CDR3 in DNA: TGTGCCAGCAGTTACTCCGCACAATATCATGGCTACACCTTC. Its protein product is CASSYSAQYHGYTF.

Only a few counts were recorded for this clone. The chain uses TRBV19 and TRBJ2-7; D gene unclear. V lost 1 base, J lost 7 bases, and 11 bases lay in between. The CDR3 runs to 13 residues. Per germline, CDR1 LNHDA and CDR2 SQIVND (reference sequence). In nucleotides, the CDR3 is TGTGCCAGTAGTATAGTCGCTGTAGGGGAGCAGTACTTC. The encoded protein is CASSIVAVGEQYF. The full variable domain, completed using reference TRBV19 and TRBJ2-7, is DGGITQSPKYLFRKEGQNVTLSCEQNLNHDAMYWYRQDPGQGLRLIYYSQIVNDFQKGDIAEGYSVSREKKESFPLTVTSAQKNPTAFYLCASSIVAVGEQYFGPGTRLTVT.

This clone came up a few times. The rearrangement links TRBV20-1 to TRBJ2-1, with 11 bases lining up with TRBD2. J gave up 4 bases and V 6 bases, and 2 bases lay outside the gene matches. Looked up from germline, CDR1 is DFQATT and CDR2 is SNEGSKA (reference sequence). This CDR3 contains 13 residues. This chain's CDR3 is CSARTSGYNEQFF. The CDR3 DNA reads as TGCAGTGCCCGGACTAGCGGGTACAATGAGCAGTTCTTC.

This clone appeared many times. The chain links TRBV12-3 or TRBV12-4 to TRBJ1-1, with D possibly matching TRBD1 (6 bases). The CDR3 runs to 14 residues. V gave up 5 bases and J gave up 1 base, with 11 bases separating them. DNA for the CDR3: TGTGCCAGCAGTCTCCGGACAGAGAACACTGAAGCTTTCTTT. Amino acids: CASSLRTENTEAFF.

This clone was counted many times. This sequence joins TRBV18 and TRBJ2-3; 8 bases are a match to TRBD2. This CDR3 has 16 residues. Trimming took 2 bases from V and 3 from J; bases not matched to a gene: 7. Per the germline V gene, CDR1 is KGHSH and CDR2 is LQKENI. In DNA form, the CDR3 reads TGTGCCAGCTCACCATACGGGAGGGCCGGGACAGATACGCAGTATTTT. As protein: CASSPYGRAGTDTQYF.

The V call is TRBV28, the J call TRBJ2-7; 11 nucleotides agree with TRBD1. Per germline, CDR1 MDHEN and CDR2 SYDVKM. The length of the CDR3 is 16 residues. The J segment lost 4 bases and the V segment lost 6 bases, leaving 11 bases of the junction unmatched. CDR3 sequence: CASSPHSGTGGYEQYF. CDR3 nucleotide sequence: TGTGCCAGCAGCCCCCATTCCGGGACAGGGGGGTACGAGCAGTACTTC.

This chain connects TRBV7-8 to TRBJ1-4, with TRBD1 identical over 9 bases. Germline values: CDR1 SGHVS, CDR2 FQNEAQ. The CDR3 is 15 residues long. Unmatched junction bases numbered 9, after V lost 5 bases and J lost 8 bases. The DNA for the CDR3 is TGTGCCAGCAGCGGTCGGACAGGGGTAAGCGAAAAACTGTTTTTT. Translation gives CASSGRTGVSEKLFF.

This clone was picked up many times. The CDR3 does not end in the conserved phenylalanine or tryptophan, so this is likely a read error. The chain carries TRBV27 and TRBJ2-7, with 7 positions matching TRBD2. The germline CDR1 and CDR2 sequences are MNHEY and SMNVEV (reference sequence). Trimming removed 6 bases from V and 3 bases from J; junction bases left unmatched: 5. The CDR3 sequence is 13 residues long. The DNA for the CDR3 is TGTGCCAGCAGCCGGGACTACAACTACGAGCAGTACCTC. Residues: CASSRDYNYEQYL.

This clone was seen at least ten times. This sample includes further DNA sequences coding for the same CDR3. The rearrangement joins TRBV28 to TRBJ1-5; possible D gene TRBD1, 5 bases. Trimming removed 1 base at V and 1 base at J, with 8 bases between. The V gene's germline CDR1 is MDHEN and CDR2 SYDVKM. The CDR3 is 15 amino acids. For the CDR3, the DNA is TGTGCCAGCAGTTTATCCAGGGCAAGCAATCAGCCCCAGCATTTT. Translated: CASSLSRASNQPQHF.

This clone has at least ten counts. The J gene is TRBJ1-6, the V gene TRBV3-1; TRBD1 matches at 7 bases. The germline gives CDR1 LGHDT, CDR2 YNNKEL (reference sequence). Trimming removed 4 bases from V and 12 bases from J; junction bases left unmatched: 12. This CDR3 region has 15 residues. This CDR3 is CASSPGQEPIQPLHF. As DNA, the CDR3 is TGTGCCAGCAGCCCCGGACAGGAGCCAATTCAACCCCTCCACTTT.

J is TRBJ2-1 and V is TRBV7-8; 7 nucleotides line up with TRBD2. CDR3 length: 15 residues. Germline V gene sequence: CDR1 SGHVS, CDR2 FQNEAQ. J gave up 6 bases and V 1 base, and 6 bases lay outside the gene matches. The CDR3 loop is CASSLGAGVGNEQFF. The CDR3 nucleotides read TGTGCCAGCAGCTTAGGGGCGGGAGTTGGCAATGAGCAGTTCTTC.

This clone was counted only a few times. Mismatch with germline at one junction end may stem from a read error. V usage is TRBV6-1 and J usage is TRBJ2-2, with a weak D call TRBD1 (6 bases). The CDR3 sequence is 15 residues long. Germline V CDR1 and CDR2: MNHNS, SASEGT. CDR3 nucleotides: TGTGCCAGCAGGACCGGGACAAAGAACACCGGGGAGCTGCTTTTT. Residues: CASRTGTKNTGELLF.

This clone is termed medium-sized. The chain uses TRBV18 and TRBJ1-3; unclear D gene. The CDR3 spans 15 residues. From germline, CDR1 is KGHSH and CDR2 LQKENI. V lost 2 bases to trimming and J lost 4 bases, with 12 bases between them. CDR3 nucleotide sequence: TGTGCCAGCTCACCAGGAGGGATCGGCGGAAACACCATATATTTT. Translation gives CASSPGGIGGNTIYF.

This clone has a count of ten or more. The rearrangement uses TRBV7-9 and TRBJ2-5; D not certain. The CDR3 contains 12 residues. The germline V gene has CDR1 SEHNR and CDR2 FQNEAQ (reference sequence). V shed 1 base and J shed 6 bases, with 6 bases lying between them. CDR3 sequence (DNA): TGTGCCAGCAGCTTAGGTAGCCAGACCCAGTACTTC. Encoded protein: CASSLGSQTQYF.

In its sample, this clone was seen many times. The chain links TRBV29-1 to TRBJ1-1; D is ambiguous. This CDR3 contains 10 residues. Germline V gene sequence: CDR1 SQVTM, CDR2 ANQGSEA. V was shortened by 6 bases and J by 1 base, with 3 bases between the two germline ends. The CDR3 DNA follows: TGCAGCGTCCGGAACACTGAAGCTTTCTTT. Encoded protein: CSVRNTEAFF.

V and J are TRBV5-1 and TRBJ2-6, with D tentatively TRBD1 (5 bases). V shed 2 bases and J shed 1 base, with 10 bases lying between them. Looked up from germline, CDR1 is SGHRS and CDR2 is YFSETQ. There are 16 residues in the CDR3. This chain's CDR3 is CASSFAQGSGANVLTF. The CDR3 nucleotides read TGCGCCAGCAGCTTTGCTCAGGGTTCTGGGGCCAACGTCCTGACTTTC.